The present T cell receptor beta chain was sequenced within a study of OX40 agonist ivuxolimab in advanced cancers. Study-level information: People in dose escalation had one of these cancers: hepatocellular carcinoma, melanoma, renal cell or head and neck cancer. Three dose-escalation patients had partial responses: one with hepatocellular carcinoma and two with cutaneous melanoma.

This CDR3 has 17 amino acids. Germline-derived CDR1 and CDR2 are LNHDA and SQIVND (reference sequence). Losses at the gene ends were 5 bases for V and 2 bases for J; bases not matched to a gene: 8. Assay used: immunoSEQ multiplex PCR; TCRdb lists only in-frame clones, some missing. The sample consists of under 75,000 clones, around 81% of them appearing once. The sequences come from CD4+ or CD8+ T cells sorted from blood, collected in a trial of the OX40 agonist ivuxolimab. This rearrangement joins TRBV19 to TRBJ1-5; 11 nucleotides align to TRBD1. The TCR sequence derives from an adult with an advanced solid tumor such as melanoma, head and neck, liver or kidney cancer. In DNA form, the CDR3 reads TGTGCCAGTAGTCTCGGACAGGGGGCGACGGGCAATCAGCCCCAGCATTTT. It codes for CASSLGQGATGNQPQHF.